This T cell receptor beta chain comes out of a study of blood T cell repertoires in COVID-19. Background on the study: Both acute and convalescent COVID-19 samples were obtained from the United States, Italy and Spain. In each case, the material was cDNA or gDNA derived from T cells, B-cell-depleted T cells, or PBMCs.

In the original workflow: Amplification from reference gene primers served as the basis for estimated nucleated cell counts. Sequencing used immunoSEQ multiplex PCR; TCRdb keeps in-frame clones, though not all of them. D and trimming come from the DNA, and the V and J calls and clone size come from that table. The sample includes 200,000 or so clones, around 84% seen only once; the top ten take about an eighth. There are 16 residues in the CDR3. Germline values: CDR1 SGHRS, CDR2 YFSETQ. V lost 0 bases to trimming and J lost 5 bases, with 17 bases between them. Sample: peripheral blood. The clonotype comes from a man aged 30 to 45 with active or convalescent COVID-19. This chain uses TRBV5-1 with TRBJ1-1, with D tentatively TRBD1 (5 bases). The CDR3 loop is CASSLGLSGKGTEAFF. The CDR3 DNA reads TGCGCCAGCAGCTTGGGGCTTTCAGGGAAGGGAACTGAAGCTTTCTTT.